The TCR beta chain described here comes from a study of read filtering for tumor transcriptome and immune sequencing (dated by TCRdb to 2018 to 2020). Some background on the complete study: The cohort had around 16 male and approximately 13 female patients with a mean age of about 70 years, ranging from 47 to 80. By revised international staging, eight or nine patients were R-ISS I, some 17 were R-ISS II and more than five were R-ISS III. After DNase treatment, whole-transcriptome libraries were prepared with the TruSeq RNA Access Library Prep Kit. TCR-region mapped reads per sample ranged from about 4.05 to 11 million with IR-seq versus only 85 to 1273 with RNA-seq. Using the same bone marrow samples, the study ran both targeted immune repertoire sequencing and bulk whole-transcriptome sequencing and then compared the TCR repertoires from each method. A main aim was a read-filtering strategy for immune repertoire data, specifically whether clonotypes supported by a single read should be removed.

The research as a whole found: Rather than purified T cells, the sorted CD138-negative fraction was a mixed bone marrow immune population. Compared with RNA-seq, IR-seq captured clonotypes at much higher depth and more reliably, and a smaller IR-seq throughput was enough to identify most shared clonotypes. In IR-seq, around four fifths of clonotypes but 3% to 4.5% of total reads were represented by single-read clonotypes, whereas in RNA-seq, 74.6% of clonotypes and almost 45% of reads were represented by single-read clonotypes. When single-read clonotypes were removed, the proportions of shared clonotypes in IR-seq and RNA-seq correlated more strongly.

Spanning cysteine to phenylalanine, the CDR3 consists of 17 amino acids. Here the CDR3 DNA is all that survives: 51 bases in frame from base 1. The germline V gene provides CDR1 MGHRA and CDR2 YSYEKL. V lost 4 bases and J lost 4 bases, and the count of bases not matched to a germline gene is 11. TCR libraries were constructed from 400 ng RNA using the Immunoverse kit, and molecular barcoded adaptors covering alpha/delta and beta/gamma chains were employed. TCR library preparation used the same RNA that was used for transcriptome sequencing. TCR libraries were sequenced on an Illumina HiSeq 4000 with 2 x 150 cycles. The paper's data handling went like this. TCR reads were aligned to human V, D, J and C references and assembled into CDR3 clonotypes with MiXCR, including quality filtering and error correction. Clonotype counts and gene usage diversity were analyzed with the tcR package in R. For inspection of raw mapping reads, RNA-seq reads were mapped by STAR aligner version 2.5.3a onto GRCh37 of the human genome. To test how sequencing depth affected the clonotypes detected, IR-seq fastq files were randomly downsampled with Seqtk 1.3. The public reads were quality trimmed at Q25 with fastp and then assembled into clones with MiXCR by TCRdb, keeping productive beta chains. Each record represents a unique CDR3 protein, reported with the most common genes and DNA among its rows. The V and J calls, along with clone size, are taken from TCRdb and not from the paper's own processing. This sample has under 150,000 distinct CDR3 sequences in its table, and 13% of those were observed once. The biggest ten clones account for more than 6.5% of the sample.

Bone marrow was sampled from every patient at the time of active disease. Isolation of bone marrow mononuclear cells was performed by Ficoll-Hypaque density gradient centrifugation. To remove myeloma plasma cells, the cells were labeled with CD138 magnetic microbeads on a MACS separator, and CD138-negative cells were then collected by negative selection. Flow cytometry on an Attune NxT with CD138 antibodies was used to check the purity of the isolated cells. Total RNA was extracted using TRIzol reagent and was quantified on a NanoDrop spectrophotometer. Paired RNA-seq and IR-seq were performed on each patient's CD138-negative bone marrow sample. This clonotype was detected many times. Its cognate antigen has yet to be identified. Qualities for individual bases were not recorded, and no much larger clone is one base off.

The source is a donor over 35 with multiple myeloma. Recombination connected TRBV4-1 to TRBJ1-1; 11 central nucleotides agree with TRBD1. Sequences were obtained from a population of CD138-negative cells sorted from bone marrow. The sample's cell subset or site, from its label and the paper: bone marrow mononuclear cells depleted of CD138+ plasma/myeloma cells by negative magnetic selection. The DNA is as follows: TGCGCCAGCAGCCGAAGGACAGGGGGCGTCACGGGCACTGAAGCTTTCTTT. Its translation reads: CASSRRTGGVTGTEAFF.